Following are 11 T cell receptor beta chains from one sample sequenced in a study of T cells after yellow fever vaccination. TCRdb processed the 5' RACE reads anew with MiXCR; each CDR3 protein has one entry. The sample has 25,000 to 35,000 distinct CDR3 sequences; 4.4% are singletons. The source was CD8+ T cells sorted from PBMCs, collected 5 days after the yellow fever booster vaccination. The receptors were gathered from a young man who received the YFV17D yellow fever vaccine.

This clonotype was observed many times. The chain links TRBV27 to TRBJ2-7; 8 bases agree with TRBD1. The CDR3 runs to 14 residues. Looked up from germline, CDR1 is MNHEY and CDR2 is SMNVEV (reference sequence). V trimming: 5 bases; J trimming: 3 bases; junction bases outside the gene matches: 6. The CDR3 coding sequence is TGTGCCAGCAGTCCCGGACAGGGCCGCTACGAGCAGTACTTC. Encoded protein: CASSPGQGRYEQYF.

This clonotype was found many times. The rearrangement links TRBV20-1 to TRBJ2-5; the D is unclear. Germline V CDR1 and CDR2: DFQATT, SNEGSKA (reference sequence). Trimming pared 6 bases from V and 5 bases from J, leaving 22 bases between. This CDR3 spans 15 amino acids. CDR3 loop: CSARSIRASQETQYF. For the CDR3, the DNA is TGCAGTGCCAGGTCTATCCGTGCCTCACAGGAGACCCAGTACTTC.

This clonotype was recorded at least ten times. In nucleotides, the CDR3 is TGTGCCAGCAGTTACGGCGTTAGCGACGAGCAGTACTTC. It specifies CASSYGVSDEQYF. The J gene is TRBJ2-7, the V gene TRBV6-5; possibly TRBD2 for D (5 bases). The V end lost 2 bases, the J end lost 5 bases, and 10 bases lay between the germline ends. In germline, CDR1 is MNHEY, CDR2 SVGAGI. This CDR3 region has 13 residues.

This clonotype was counted at least ten times. The chain couples TRBV15 to TRBJ1-5; TRBD1 is a possible D gene (5 bases). This CDR3 is 14 amino acids long. In germline, CDR1 is LNHNV, CDR2 YYDKDF (reference sequence). V was shortened by 0 bases and J by 7 bases, with 10 bases between the two germline ends. For the CDR3, the DNA is TGTGCCACCAGCAGAGATTGGGGGGGGCAGCCCCAGCATTTT. Translation gives CATSRDWGGQPQHF.

The sample holds many counts of this clonotype. The rearrangement links TRBV19 to TRBJ2-7, with 12 nucleotides matching TRBD2. The CDR3 contains 16 residues. V dropped 4 bases and J dropped 5; count of bases not matched to a gene: 9. Germline lookup yields CDR1 LNHDA and CDR2 SQIVND (reference sequence). The chain's CDR3 is CASSKLGLAGINEQYF. The CDR3 DNA reads TGTGCCAGTAGTAAGCTAGGACTAGCGGGAATCAACGAGCAGTACTTC.

Ten or more counts support this clonotype. The chain has TRBV6-5 and TRBJ2-1, with TRBD2 identical over 9 bases. From germline, CDR1 is MNHEY and CDR2 SVGAGI. CDR3 length: 14 amino acids. Trimming removed 3 bases from V and 5 bases from J; junction bases left unmatched: 2. Here the CDR3 DNA reads TGTGCCAGCAGTTATAGCGGGAGTCACAATGAGCAGTTCTTC. It encodes CASSYSGSHNEQFF.

This clonotype was counted many times. V gene TRBV29-1 combines with J gene TRBJ1-2; D may be TRBD1 (5 bases). The germline V and J ends were trimmed by 7 bases and 8 bases, with 14 bases remaining between them. Germline CDR1 reads SQVTM; CDR2 reads ANQGSEA. The CDR3 sequence is 11 residues long. CDR3 sequence reads: CSASGLGGYTF. CDR3 nucleotides: TGCAGCGCATCAGGGTTGGGGGGCTACACCTTC.

This clonotype has ten or more counts. V is TRBV13 and J is TRBJ2-3, with unresolved D. V lost 3 bases and J lost 6, with 10 bases in between. The CDR3 consists of 13 residues. Germline CDR1 reads PRHDT; CDR2 reads FYEKMQ (reference sequence). The CDR3 DNA reads as TGTGCCAGCAGCTTGACGGCGTCCGATACGCAGTATTTT. Its protein product is CASSLTASDTQYF.

This clonotype was counted ten times or more. The rearrangement links TRBV12-3 or TRBV12-4 to TRBJ2-2, with TRBD2 matching over 9 bases. This CDR3 has 15 amino acids. J lost 1 base, V lost 6 bases, and 3 bases had no gene match. CDR3 coding DNA: TGTGCCAGCAGGCGGACTAGCGAGAACACCGGGGAGCTGTTTTTT. Its protein is CASRRTSENTGELFF.

This clonotype was seen repeatedly, ten times or more. V gene TRBV4-3 combines with J gene TRBJ2-3; 9 bases agree with TRBD2. In germline, CDR1 is LGHNA, CDR2 YSLEER. The CDR3 totals 17 residues. The J segment lost 4 bases and the V segment lost 0 bases, leaving 8 bases of the junction unmatched. CDR3: CASSQDFTGLAADTQYF. As DNA, the CDR3 is TGCGCCAGCAGCCAAGACTTCACGGGACTAGCAGCAGATACGCAGTATTTT.

In this sample, this clonotype turned up many times. This chain uses TRBV12-3 or TRBV12-4 with TRBJ2-7; 13 bases align to TRBD2. Losses at the gene ends were 6 bases for V and 7 bases for J; bases not matched to a gene: 9. The CDR3 extends over 15 amino acids. CDR3 sequence: CASRPPGLAGREQYF. The CDR3 DNA is TGTGCCAGCAGGCCCCCGGGACTAGCGGGACGGGAGCAGTACTTC.